This T cell receptor beta chain was obtained from a study of T cell responses to AZD1222 COVID-19 vaccine. Remarks on this clone: As yet, its antigen is unknown.

V dropped 6 bases and J dropped 3 bases, with 4 bases sitting between them. CDR3 length: 11 residues. Overall study results and limits: Baseline antibody screening turned up just six seropositive AZD1222 recipients.

The assay was immunoSEQ multiplex PCR, and TCRdb's table has in-frame clones only and misses some. The sample records around 160,000 clones, more than 70% being singletons. The sample in question was peripheral blood, obtained on day 0 of AZD1222 vaccination. The chain is built from TRBV12-3 or TRBV12-4 and TRBJ2-3; D gene uncertain. The TCR was taken from an adult in good health. CDR3 in amino acids: CASRGTDTQYF. CDR3 in DNA: TGTGCCAGCAGGGGAACAGATACGCAGTATTTT.